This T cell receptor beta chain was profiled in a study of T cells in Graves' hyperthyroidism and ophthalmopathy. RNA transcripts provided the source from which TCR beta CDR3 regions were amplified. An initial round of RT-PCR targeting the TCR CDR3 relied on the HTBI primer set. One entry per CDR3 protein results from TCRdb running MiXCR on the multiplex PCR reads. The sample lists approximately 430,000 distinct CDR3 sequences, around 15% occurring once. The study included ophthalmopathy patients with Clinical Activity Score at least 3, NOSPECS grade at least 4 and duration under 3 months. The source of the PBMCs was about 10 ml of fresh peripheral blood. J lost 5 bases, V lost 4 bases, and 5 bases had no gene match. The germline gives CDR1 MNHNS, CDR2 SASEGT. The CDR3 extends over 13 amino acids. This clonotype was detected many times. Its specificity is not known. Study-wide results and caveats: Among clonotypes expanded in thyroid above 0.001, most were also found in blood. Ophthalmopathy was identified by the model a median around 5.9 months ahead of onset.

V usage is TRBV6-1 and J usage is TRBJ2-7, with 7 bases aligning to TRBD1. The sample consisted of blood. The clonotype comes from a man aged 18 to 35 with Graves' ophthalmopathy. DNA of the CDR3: TGTGCCAGCAGTGTTATGGGACAGAACGAGCAGTACTTC. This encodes CASSVMGQNEQYF.